The 15 T cell receptor beta chains presented below share a single source sample, sequenced in a study of blood T cell repertoires in COVID-19. Assay: immunoSEQ multiplex PCR; the TCRdb copy retains only in-frame clones and omits some. In the table there are fewer than 500,000 clones, approximately 90% of which are singletons. The sequencing sample was made of peripheral blood. These receptors were taken from a man between 18 and 35 years old with COVID-19, enrolled during active disease.

This chain uses TRBV7-8 with TRBJ2-7; possible D gene TRBD1, 6 bases. Trimming pared 5 bases from V and 4 bases from J, leaving 15 bases between. CDR1 SGHVS and CDR2 FQNEAQ come from the germline V gene. This CDR3 spans 14 amino acids. In nucleotides, the CDR3 is TGTGCCAGCAGCCGAGCTGGGGGCTGGTACGAGCAGTACTTC. It specifies CASSRAGGWYEQYF.

The rearrangement joins TRBV5-8 to TRBJ1-6, with 8 bases that match TRBD1. Trimming at V came to 0 bases and at J to 10 bases, leaving 3 bases not matched to a gene. CDR1 SGHTS and CDR2 YDEGEE come from the germline V gene. The CDR3 is 14 amino acids. The CDR3 DNA is TGTGCCAGCAGCTTGGCCAGGGGGCTATCACCCCTCCACTTT. Its translation: CASSLARGLSPLHF.

V gene TRBV5-1 combines with J gene TRBJ2-7, with 8 positions matching TRBD1. The CDR3 runs to 20 residues. Per germline, CDR1 SGHRS and CDR2 YFSETQ. The trim removed 2 bases at V and 0 bases at J, leaving 19 bases unmatched. CDR3 sequence reads: CASSFSVGQGKGVPSYEQYF. The CDR3 region has the DNA TGCGCCAGCAGCTTTTCGGTTGGACAGGGTAAAGGGGTTCCCTCCTACGAGCAGTACTTC.

This clone was observed once. The chain recombines TRBV2 with TRBJ2-5; 8 bases are a match to TRBD2. J lost 5 bases, V lost 3 bases, and 14 bases had no gene match. Germline V gene data show CDR1 as SNHLY and CDR2 as FYNNEI. The CDR3 is 17 amino acids. In DNA, the CDR3 is TGTGCCAGCAGTGAGCCACCCATTAGCGGGACTGGGGAGACCCAGTACTTC. This encodes CASSEPPISGTGETQYF.

This chain joins TRBV18 and TRBJ2-1; the match to TRBD1 covers 8 bases. Germline V gene data show CDR1 as KGHSH and CDR2 as LQKENI. The CDR3 contains 17 residues. The ends lost 5 bases at V and 0 bases at J; junction bases unmatched: 9. In DNA, the CDR3 is TGTGCCAGCTCAGTTACACAGGGGGAGAGCTCCTACAATGAGCAGTTCTTC. It encodes CASSVTQGESSYNEQFF.

The V call is TRBV6-6, the J call TRBJ1-1, with TRBD1 matching 11 bases. Trimming at V came to 6 bases and at J to 0 bases, leaving 6 bases not matched to a gene. The germline V gene encodes CDR1 MNHNY and CDR2 SVGAGI (reference sequence). CDR3 size: 16 residues. The DNA for the CDR3 is TGTGCCAGCAGCCACGGGACAGGGGGTGTGAACACTGAAGCTTTCTTT. Translated: CASSHGTGGVNTEAFF.

The chain combines TRBV11-2 with TRBJ2-3; 8 bases match TRBD2. The CDR3 length is 14 residues. Germline lookup yields CDR1 SGHAT and CDR2 FQNNGV. Trimming removed 6 bases from V and 4 bases from J; junction bases left unmatched: 6. CDR3 sequence (DNA): TGTGCCAGCAGTACAACGGGGGGGTCAGATACGCAGTATTTT. It is translated as CASSTTGGSDTQYF. Based on the CDR3 plus reference TRBV11-2 and TRBJ2-3, the full variable domain is EAGVAQSPRYKIIEKRQSVAFWCNPISGHATLYWYQQILGQGPKLLIQFQNNGVVDDSQLPKDRFSAERLKGVDSTLKIQPAKLEDSAVYLCASSTTGGSDTQYFGPGTRLTVL.

With respect to this clone: The same CDR3 can be traced to other DNA sequences in this sample. The chain has TRBV7-9 and TRBJ2-7; 10 nucleotides align to TRBD1. With 5 bases clipped from V and 2 bases from J, the junction kept 3 bases outside the gene matches. The CDR3 is 14 amino acids. Germline lookup yields CDR1 SEHNR and CDR2 FQNEAQ (reference sequence). CDR3 sequence reads: CASSLGQGAYEQYF. Here the CDR3 DNA reads TGTGCCAGCAGCCTCGGACAGGGGGCCTACGAGCAGTACTTC.

The chain uses TRBV3-1 (or the pseudogene TRBV3-2) and TRBJ2-7; 10 bases map to TRBD1. CDR3 size: 17 residues. The V gene's germline CDR1 is LGHDT and CDR2 YNNKEL (reference sequence). J gave up 2 bases and V 4 bases, and 11 bases lay outside the gene matches. CDR3 sequence reads: CASSRDRGPPLTYEQYF. The CDR3 DNA reads TGTGCCAGCAGCCGGGACAGGGGCCCACCCTTAACCTACGAGCAGTACTTC.

The chain joins TRBV27 to TRBJ2-5; TRBD1 matches 7 bases. CDR1 is MNHEY and CDR2 is SMNVEV in the germline V gene (reference sequence). The length of the CDR3 is 16 residues. V shed 5 bases and J 4 bases; nucleotides not matched to a gene: 13. CDR3 residues: CASSQVAGGGRETQYF. The CDR3 DNA is TGTGCCAGCAGTCAAGTGGCAGGGGGTGGGAGAGAGACCCAGTACTTC.

This CDR3 reads CASSSNPGRQGLGEQFF. CDR3 in DNA: TGTGCCAGCAGCTCAAACCCCGGCCGACAGGGATTAGGTGAGCAGTTCTTC. The chain has TRBV11-2 and TRBJ2-1, with 7 positions matching TRBD1. CDR1 is SGHAT and CDR2 is FQNNGV in the germline V gene. The CDR3 is 17 amino acids. The junction had 18 bases not matched to a gene; V was cut back by 4 bases and J by 9 bases. Supplemented by reference TRBV11-2 and TRBJ2-1, the full variable domain reads EAGVAQSPRYKIIEKRQSVAFWCNPISGHATLYWYQQILGQGPKLLIQFQNNGVVDDSQLPKDRFSAERLKGVDSTLKIQPAKLEDSAVYLCASSSNPGRQGLGEQFFGPGTRLTVL.

This clone was seen a handful of times. The V gene is TRBV12-3 or TRBV12-4, the J gene TRBJ2-5; possible D gene TRBD2, 7 bases. The CDR3 runs to 13 residues. V gave up 5 bases and J gave up 5 bases, with 12 bases separating them. The CDR3 sequence: CASSRGGRETQYF. CDR3 DNA sequence: TGTGCCAGCAGTAGGGGGGGGCGTGAGACCCAGTACTTC.

This chain links TRBV24-1 with TRBJ2-5; 8 nucleotides align to TRBD2. The CDR3 runs 16 residues. J was trimmed by 6 bases and V by 0 bases; bases with no gene match: 8. The germline CDR1 and CDR2 sequences are KGHDR and SFDVKD. CDR3 sequence reads: CATSDLQAGEKKTQYF. The CDR3 nucleotides are TGTGCCACCAGTGATTTGCAAGCGGGGGAGAAGAAGACCCAGTACTTC.

V gene TRBV6-4 combines with J gene TRBJ2-3, with 9 positions matching TRBD2. This CDR3 spans 14 amino acids. CDR1 MRHNA and CDR2 SNTAGT come from the germline V gene. Germline trimming cut 4 bases from V and 1 base from J; bases unmatched to any gene: 0. The CDR3 protein is CASSVAGGTDTQYF. Written as DNA, the CDR3 is TGTGCCAGCAGTGTAGCGGGGGGCACAGATACGCAGTATTTT.

This clone was seen a handful of times. This chain uses TRBV6-2 or TRBV6-3 with TRBJ2-1, with TRBD2 matching 10 bases. The CDR3 length is 13 residues. Looked up from germline, CDR1 is MNHEY and CDR2 is SVGEGT. The junction had 10 bases not matched to a gene; V was cut back by 5 bases and J by 15 bases. CDR3 protein: CASSLLAGESSFF. CDR3 DNA sequence: TGTGCCAGCAGTCTCCTAGCGGGAGAATCTTCGTTCTTC.